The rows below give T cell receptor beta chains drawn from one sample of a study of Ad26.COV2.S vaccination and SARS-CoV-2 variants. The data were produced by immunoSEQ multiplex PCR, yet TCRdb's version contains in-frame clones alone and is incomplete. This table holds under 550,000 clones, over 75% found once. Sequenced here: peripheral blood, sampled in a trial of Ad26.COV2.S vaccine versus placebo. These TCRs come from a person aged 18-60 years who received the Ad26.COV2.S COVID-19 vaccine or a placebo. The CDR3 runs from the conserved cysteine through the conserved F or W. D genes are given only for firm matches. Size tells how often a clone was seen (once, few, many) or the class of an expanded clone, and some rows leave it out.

TGTGCCAGCAGCCAAGGATTCAACGAGCAGTACTTC	CASSQGFNEQYF	NA	NA	TRBJ2-7	TRBV3-1/TRBV3-2
TGCGCCAGCAGCCCGGGCCCAGGACAGGGGGCCAAAAACATTCAGTACTTC	CASSPGPGQGAKNIQYF	NA	TRBD1	TRBJ2-4	TRBV4-3
TGTGCCAGTCGGACAGAATTCTCCTATAATTCACCCCTCCACTTT	CASRTEFSYNSPLHF	NA	NA	TRBJ1-6	TRBV19
TGTGCCAGCAGGAAGGGGCAGCTTAATGAAAAACTGTTTTTT	CASRKGQLNEKLFF	NA	NA	TRBJ1-4	TRBV27
TGTGCCAGCAGCCCCCAGGGGGTTTATACCTACGAGCAGTACTTC	CASSPQGVYTYEQYF	NA	TRBD1	TRBJ2-7	TRBV7-2
TGCGCCAGCAGCCCAATAAGACCCAACAGGGATACGCAGTATTTT	CASSPIRPNRDTQYF	NA	NA	TRBJ2-3	TRBV5-1
TGTGCCAGCAGCTCCGCGGGGGCGAACACCGGGGAGCTGTTTTTT	CASSSAGANTGELFF	NA	TRBD2	TRBJ2-2	TRBV11-3
TGTGCCAGCAAGGGGGGGTATAGCAATCAGCCCCAGCATTTT	CASKGGYSNQPQHF	NA	NA	TRBJ1-5	TRBV28
TGTGCCAGCAGCTTGGTGTTCGGGATCCAGGATACGCAGTATTTT	CASSLVFGIQDTQYF	NA	NA	TRBJ2-3	TRBV5-6
TGTGCCAGCAGCCCTACAGGAGACCCCTACGAGCAGTACTTC	CASSPTGDPYEQYF	NA	NA	TRBJ2-7	TRBV5-4
TGTGCCATCAGTGATTATAATTCACCCCTCCACTTT	CAISDYNSPLHF	NA	NA	TRBJ1-6	TRBV10-3
TGCGCCAGCAGCCAAAGCCCTAGCCCTTACAATGAGCAGTTCTTC	CASSQSPSPYNEQFF	NA	NA	TRBJ2-1	TRBV4-3
TGTGCCAGCAACTCGGGACAGGAGGGGAACATTCAGTACTTC	CASNSGQEGNIQYF	NA	TRBD1	TRBJ2-4	TRBV2
TGTGCCAGCAGCCCCGGGACGGTATCCTACGAGCAGTACTTC	CASSPGTVSYEQYF	NA	NA	TRBJ2-7	TRBV9
TGTGCCAGTACCGGCCAGGGGGATTTTTATGGCTACACCTTC	CASTGQGDFYGYTF	NA	TRBD1	TRBJ1-2	TRBV19
TGTGCCAGCAGCTTAAGACAGGGAGCCTTCAATGAGCAGTTCTTC	CASSLRQGAFNEQFF	NA	TRBD1	TRBJ2-1	TRBV7-9
TGTGCCAGTAGTCAAGGGCTGAGGGGCAATCAGCCCCAACATTTT	CASSQGLRGNQPQHF	once	NA	TRBJ1-5	TRBV19